This T cell receptor (beta chain) was profiled in a study of blood T cells in healthy people across ages. Regarding the study as a whole: Unknown CMV status may confound age-related changes in expanded clones.

On this clonotype itself: Antigen unknown.

This CDR3 is 13 amino acids long. V lost 1 base, J lost 3 bases, and 6 bases lay in between. Germline V CDR1 and CDR2: SEHNR, FQNEAQ (reference sequence). A second 7 to 11 cycle PCR used barcoded and J-beta primers. TCRdb reprocessed the 5' RACE reads via MiXCR and lists one record per CDR3 protein. The table includes 1,500,000 or so distinct CDR3 sequences, 35% to 45% detected once. Isolated PBMCs totaled at least 7 million in each sample. The authors extracted at least 5 micrograms of total RNA per sample. The V and J genes are TRBV7-9 and TRBJ1-2; D is uncertain. The receptor comes from a woman in her late teens or twenties in good health. Sequenced material: blood. The CDR3 DNA reads TGTGCCAGCAGCTTAGACGTCTACTATGGCTACACCTTC. Translation: CASSLDVYYGYTF.